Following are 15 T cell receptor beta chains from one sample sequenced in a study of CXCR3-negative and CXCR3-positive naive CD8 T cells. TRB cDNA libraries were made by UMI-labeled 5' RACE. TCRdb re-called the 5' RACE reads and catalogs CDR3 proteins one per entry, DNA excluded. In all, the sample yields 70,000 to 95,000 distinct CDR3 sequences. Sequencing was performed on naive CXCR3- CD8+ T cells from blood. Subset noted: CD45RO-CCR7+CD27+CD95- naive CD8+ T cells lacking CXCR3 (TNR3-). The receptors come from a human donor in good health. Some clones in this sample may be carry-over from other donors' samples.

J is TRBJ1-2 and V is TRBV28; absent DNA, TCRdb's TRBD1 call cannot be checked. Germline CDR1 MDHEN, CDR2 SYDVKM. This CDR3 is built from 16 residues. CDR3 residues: CASSLSPLGFNYGYTF.

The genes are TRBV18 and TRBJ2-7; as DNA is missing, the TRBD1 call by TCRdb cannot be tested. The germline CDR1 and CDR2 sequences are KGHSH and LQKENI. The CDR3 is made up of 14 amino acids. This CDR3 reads CASSPVGGGYEQYF. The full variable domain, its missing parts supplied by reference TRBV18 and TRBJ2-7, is NAGVMQNPRHLVRRRGQEARLRCSPMKGHSHVYWYRQLPEEGLKFMVYLQKENIIDESGMPKERFSAEFPKEGPSILRIQQVVRGDSAAYFCASSPVGGGYEQYFGPGTRLTVT.

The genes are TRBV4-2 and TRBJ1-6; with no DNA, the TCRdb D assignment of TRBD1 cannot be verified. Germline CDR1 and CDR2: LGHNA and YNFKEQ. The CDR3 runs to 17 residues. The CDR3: CASSQQDRGMNNSPLHF.

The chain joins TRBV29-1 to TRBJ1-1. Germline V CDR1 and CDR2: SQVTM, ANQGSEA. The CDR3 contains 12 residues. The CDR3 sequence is CSVVEEMGTAFF.

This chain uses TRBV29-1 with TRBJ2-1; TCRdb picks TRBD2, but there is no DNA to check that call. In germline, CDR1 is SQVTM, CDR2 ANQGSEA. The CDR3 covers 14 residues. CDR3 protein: CSVETSGAYNEQFF.

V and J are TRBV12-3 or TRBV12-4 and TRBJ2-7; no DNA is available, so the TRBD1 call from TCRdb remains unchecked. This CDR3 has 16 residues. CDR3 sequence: CASSRTGIYRSYEQYF.

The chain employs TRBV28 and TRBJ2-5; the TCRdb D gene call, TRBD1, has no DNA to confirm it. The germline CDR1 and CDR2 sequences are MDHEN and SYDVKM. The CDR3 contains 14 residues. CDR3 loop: CASSFHNREETQYF. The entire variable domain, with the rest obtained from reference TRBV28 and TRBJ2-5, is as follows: DVKVTQSSRYLVKRTGEKVFLECVQDMDHENMFWYRQDPGLGLRLIYFSYDVKMKEKGDIPEGYSVSREKKERFSLILESASTNQTSMYLCASSFHNREETQYFGPGTRLLVL.

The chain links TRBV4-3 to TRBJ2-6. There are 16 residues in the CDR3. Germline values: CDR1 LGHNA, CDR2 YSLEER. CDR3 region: CASSQGYLSGANVLTF.

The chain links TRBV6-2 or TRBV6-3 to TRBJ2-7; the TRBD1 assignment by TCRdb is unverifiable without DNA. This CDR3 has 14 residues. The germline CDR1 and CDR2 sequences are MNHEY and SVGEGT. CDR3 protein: CASSYSPGAYEQYF.

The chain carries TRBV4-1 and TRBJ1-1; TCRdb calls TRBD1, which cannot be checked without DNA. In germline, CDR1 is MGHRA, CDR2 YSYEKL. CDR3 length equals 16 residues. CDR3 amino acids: CASGRLGTGLNTEAFF.

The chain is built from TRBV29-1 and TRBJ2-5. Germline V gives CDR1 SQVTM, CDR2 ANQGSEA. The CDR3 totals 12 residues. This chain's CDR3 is CSLTGTTETQYF.

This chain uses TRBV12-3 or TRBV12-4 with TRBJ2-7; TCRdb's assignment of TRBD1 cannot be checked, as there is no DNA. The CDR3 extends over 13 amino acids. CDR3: CASSPGQAYEQYF.

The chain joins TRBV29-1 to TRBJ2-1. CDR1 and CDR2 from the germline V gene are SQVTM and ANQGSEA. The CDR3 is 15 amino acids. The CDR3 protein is CSVEFSRSSYNEQFF.

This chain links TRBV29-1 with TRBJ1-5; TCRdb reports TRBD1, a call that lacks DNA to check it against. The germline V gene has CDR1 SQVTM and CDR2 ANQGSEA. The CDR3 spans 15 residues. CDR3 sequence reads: CSVEEGGTGNQPQHF.

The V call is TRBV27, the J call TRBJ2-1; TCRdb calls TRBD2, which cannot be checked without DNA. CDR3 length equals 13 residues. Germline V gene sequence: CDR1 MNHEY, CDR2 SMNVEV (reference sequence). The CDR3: CASNPGLANEQFF.